A single sample gave rise to the 21 T cell receptor beta chains below, sequenced in a study of human thymus T cells. Thymus tissue was removed during corrective cardiac surgery. The assay was immunoSEQ multiplex PCR, and TCRdb's table has in-frame clones only and misses some. Among some 120,000 clones listed, about 93% were seen once. The material sequenced was thymus tissue. All receptors come from a boy less than two years old with a congenital heart defect but otherwise immunologically healthy.

This sequence joins TRBV4-3 and TRBJ1-2; D might be TRBD1 (6 bases). Germline V gives CDR1 LGHNA, CDR2 YSLEER. The CDR3 is 19 residues long. V lost 4 bases and J lost 0, with 24 bases in between. DNA of the CDR3: TGCGCCAGCAGCCGGACAGTCGGGGGACGACTCGAGGCTAACTATGGCTACACCTTC. The encoded protein is CASSRTVGGRLEANYGYTF.

The chain has TRBV4-2 and TRBJ1-3; no clear D. Trimming cost V 4 bases and J 0 bases, with 10 bases left between them. CDR1 and CDR2 (germline): LGHNA, YNFKEQ. There are 15 residues in the CDR3. CDR3 nucleotides: TGTGCCAGCAGCCCACCCGGTAACTCTGGAAACACCATATATTTT. Amino acids: CASSPPGNSGNTIYF.

The rearrangement uses TRBV5-1 and TRBJ2-1; D gene ambiguous. Germline lookup yields CDR1 SGHRS and CDR2 YFSETQ. The CDR3 has 17 amino acids. V lost 4 bases to trimming and J lost 6 bases, with 23 bases between them. In nucleotides, the CDR3 is TGCGCCAGCAGCCCAACCCCGAGCCAAGGGATGGTCAATGAGCAGTTCTTC. Translated: CASSPTPSQGMVNEQFF. Complete variable domain (other parts from reference TRBV5-1 and TRBJ2-1): KAGVTQTPRYLIKTRGQQVTLSCSPISGHRSVSWYQQTPGQGLQFLFEYFSETQRNKGNFPGRFSGRQFSNSRSEMNVSTLELGDSALYLCASSPTPSQGMVNEQFFGPGTRLTVL.

V and J are TRBV5-4 and TRBJ1-1; D perhaps matches TRBD1 (6 bases). V shed 5 bases and J shed 4 bases, with 9 bases lying between them. The CDR3 sequence is 12 residues long. From germline, CDR1 is SGHNT and CDR2 YYREEE (reference sequence). The CDR3 bases are TGTGCCAGCAGGCAGGGGACCACTGAAGCTTTCTTT. This translates into CASRQGTTEAFF.

The rearrangement links TRBV29-1 to TRBJ1-2; D may be TRBD1 (6 bases). This CDR3 has 14 amino acids. V lost 3 bases and J 4 bases, leaving 15 bases between the germline ends. Germline values: CDR1 SQVTM, CDR2 ANQGSEA. The CDR3 bases are TGCAGCGTTGACCAACAGGGCCCCCCCTATGGCTACACCTTC. It codes for CSVDQQGPPYGYTF.

V usage is TRBV5-6 and J usage is TRBJ2-7; TRBD1 aligns across 9 bases. The CDR3 loop spans 14 amino acids. The V gene end was trimmed by 3 bases and the J gene end by 3 bases; junction bases not matched to a gene: 4. CDR1 and CDR2 from the germline V gene are SGHDT and YYEEEE. The CDR3: CASSWGQGNYEQYF. In DNA, the CDR3 is TGTGCCAGCAGCTGGGGACAGGGTAACTACGAGCAGTACTTC.

V usage is TRBV11-1 and J usage is TRBJ2-5, with 7 bases that match TRBD2. With V trimmed by 4 bases and J by 1 base, 9 bases remained unmatched. The CDR3 contains 16 residues. CDR1 and CDR2 (germline): SGHAT, FQDESV (reference sequence). This CDR3 reads CASSSPGGGFQETQYF. CDR3 sequence (DNA): TGTGCCAGCAGCTCCCCGGGAGGAGGCTTCCAAGAGACCCAGTACTTC.

The rearrangement links TRBV19 to TRBJ1-2, with D unclear. CDR1 is LNHDA and CDR2 is SQIVND in the germline V gene (reference sequence). V was cut by 1 base and J by 4 bases, with 7 bases left in between. The CDR3 extends over 13 amino acids. CDR3 in DNA: TGTGCCAGTAGTATAGCCACTTTCTATGGCTACACCTTC. Amino acids: CASSIATFYGYTF.

The chain couples TRBV11-2 to TRBJ1-1; 7 bases agree with TRBD1. Trimming took 5 bases from V and 8 from J; bases not matched to a gene: 17. This CDR3 is 16 amino acids long. In germline, CDR1 is SGHAT, CDR2 FQNNGV. CDR3 loop: CASSPPPPGGEGEAFF. CDR3 nucleotides: TGTGCCAGCAGCCCACCTCCCCCAGGGGGGGAGGGAGAAGCTTTCTTT.

The chain links TRBV12-5 to TRBJ2-5; the D gene could be TRBD1 or TRBD2 (6 bases each). Germline assignment: CDR1 LGHNT and CDR2 FRNRAP. The CDR3 sequence is 20 residues long. Between the trimmed V and J ends, which lost 4 bases and 1 base, there was a span of 28 bases. The CDR3 DNA follows: TGTGCTAGTGGTTCGACCGGTCCGGGACTGCCGGGGGCTAGCCAAGAGACCCAGTACTTC. Amino acid sequence: CASGSTGPGLPGASQETQYF.

This rearrangement joins TRBV4-3 to TRBJ1-2; a weak D match, TRBD1 (6 bases). CDR1 and CDR2 (germline): LGHNA, YSLEER. The length of the CDR3 is 16 residues. V was cut by 4 bases and J by 5 bases, with 20 bases left in between. CDR3 sequence reads: CASSPTGTTPLYGYTF. CDR3 coding DNA: TGCGCCAGCAGCCCCACCGGGACAACTCCCTTGTATGGCTACACCTTC.

The chain uses TRBV4-3 and TRBJ2-4, with no clear D. The ends were cut back, 0 bases at V and 6 bases at J, with 6 bases in the middle. The germline CDR1 and CDR2 sequences are LGHNA and YSLEER. The CDR3 has 13 residues. CDR3 sequence (DNA): TGCGCCAGCAGCCAAGACGCAGGAAACATTCAGTACTTC. Translation: CASSQDAGNIQYF.

The V gene is TRBV4-3, the J gene TRBJ2-2; D is undetermined. V lost 0 bases and J lost 10, with 15 bases in between. The germline V gene has CDR1 LGHNA and CDR2 YSLEER. The CDR3 consists of 15 residues. The CDR3 loop reads CASSQDLSYGMELFF. Written as DNA, the CDR3 is TGCGCCAGCAGCCAAGATCTAAGCTACGGTATGGAGCTGTTTTTT.

This clone appeared a single time. The chain uses TRBV7-9 and TRBJ1-1, with D hard to call. CDR1 SEHNR and CDR2 FQNEAQ come from the germline V gene (reference sequence). V shed 3 bases and J shed 5 bases, with 10 bases lying between them. The CDR3 totals 13 residues. The CDR3 loop reads CASSFGRETEAFF. CDR3 in DNA: TGTGCCAGCAGCTTTGGGAGGGAAACTGAAGCTTTCTTT.

This chain connects TRBV10-3 to TRBJ1-1; possible D gene TRBD1, 6 bases. Deletions cut 6 bases from V and 1 base from J, with 21 bases between. CDR1 is ENHRY, CDR2 SYGVKD, per germline. There are 17 residues in the CDR3. CDR3 sequence: CAISPRGTTKTNTEAFF. In nucleotides, the CDR3 is TGTGCCATCAGCCCTAGAGGGACAACCAAAACGAACACTGAAGCTTTCTTT.

The chain has TRBV19 and TRBJ1-6; TRBD1 matches at 8 bases. V dropped 3 bases and J dropped 7; count of bases not matched to a gene: 8. CDR3 length: 16 amino acids. Per germline, CDR1 LNHDA and CDR2 SQIVND (reference sequence). This chain's CDR3 is CASSIHLRGHNSPLHF. The CDR3 DNA is TGTGCCAGTAGTATCCACCTCAGGGGGCACAATTCACCCCTCCACTTT.

This sequence joins TRBV11-2 and TRBJ2-6; TRBD1 matches 7 bases. Germline V gene sequence: CDR1 SGHAT, CDR2 FQNNGV. The CDR3 contains 16 residues. Unmatched junction bases numbered 13, after V lost 5 bases and J lost 9 bases. The CDR3: CASSPHPTGIGNVLTF. In nucleotides, the CDR3 is TGTGCCAGCAGCCCACATCCGACAGGGATAGGCAACGTCCTGACTTTC.

This clone was seen more than once but under ten times. The rearrangement joins TRBV27 to TRBJ1-2; TRBD1 might be the D (6 bases). The CDR3 runs to 16 residues. In germline, CDR1 is MNHEY, CDR2 SMNVEV (reference sequence). With 4 bases removed from V and 0 bases from J, the gap between germline ends came to 15 bases. CDR3 loop: CASSWLGTLANYGYTF. The DNA for the CDR3 is TGTGCCAGCAGTTGGTTAGGGACACTCGCTAACTATGGCTACACCTTC.

V usage is TRBV5-8 and J usage is TRBJ1-3; D may be TRBD1 (5 bases). CDR1 SGHTS and CDR2 YDEGEE come from the germline V gene. The CDR3 runs to 16 residues. With 4 bases removed from V and 3 bases from J, the gap between germline ends came to 17 bases. CDR3 coding DNA: TGTGCCAGCAGCCCCAGAAAACCTCAGGGTGGAAACACCATATATTTT. Translation gives CASSPRKPQGGNTIYF.

The CDR3 spells CASSLGISSYNSPLHF. In nucleotides, the CDR3 is TGTGCCAGCAGCTTGGGGATAAGCTCCTATAATTCACCCCTCCACTTT. The chain joins TRBV5-6 to TRBJ1-6, with D unclear. CDR3 size: 16 residues. Germline lookup yields CDR1 SGHDT and CDR2 YYEEEE. Deletions cut 0 bases from V and 0 bases from J, with 7 bases between.

Comment on this clone: At one boundary the junction diverges from the germline segment, which might be a read error. V usage is TRBV10-3 and J usage is TRBJ2-7; 9 bases align to TRBD1. The CDR3 sequence is 15 residues long. Germline V gene sequence: CDR1 ENHRY, CDR2 SYGVKD. The CDR3, as DNA: TGTGCCAGCAGTGAGGAATGGGACAGGGTCCACGAGCAGTACTTC. Translating it yields CASSEEWDRVHEQYF.